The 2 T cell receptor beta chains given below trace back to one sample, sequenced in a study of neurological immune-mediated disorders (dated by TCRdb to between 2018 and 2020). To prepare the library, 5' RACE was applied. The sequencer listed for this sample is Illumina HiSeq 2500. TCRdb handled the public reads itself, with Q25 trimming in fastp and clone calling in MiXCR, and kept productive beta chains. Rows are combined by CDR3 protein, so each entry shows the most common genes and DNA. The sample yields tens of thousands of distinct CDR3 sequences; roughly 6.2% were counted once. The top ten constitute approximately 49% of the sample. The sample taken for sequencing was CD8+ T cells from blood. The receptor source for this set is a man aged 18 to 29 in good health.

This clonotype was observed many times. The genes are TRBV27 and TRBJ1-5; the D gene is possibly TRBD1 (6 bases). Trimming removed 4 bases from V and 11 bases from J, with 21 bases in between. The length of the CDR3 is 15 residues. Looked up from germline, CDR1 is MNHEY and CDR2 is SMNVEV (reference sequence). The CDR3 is CASSSFLTGPEAQHF. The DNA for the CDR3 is TGTGCCAGCAGTTCTTTCCTGACAGGCCCGGAGGCCCAGCATTTT.

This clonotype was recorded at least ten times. The CDR3 spells CASSVRASMNTEAFF. The CDR3 DNA follows: TGTGCCAGCAGCGTCCGGGCCTCGATGAACACTGAAGCTTTCTTT. The chain uses TRBV7-9 and TRBJ1-1; D unresolved. Germline V gives CDR1 SEHNR, CDR2 FQNEAQ (reference sequence). The CDR3 loop spans 15 amino acids. The V and J ends lost 5 bases and 0 bases respectively, with 13 bases between them.